This record concerns one T cell receptor beta chain sequence. The antigen this receptor binds is unknown. Per-base quality was not reported, and no clone a single base away is much larger than it. The data were taken from a study of cytomegalovirus exposure and HLA in healthy donors (dated by TCRdb to 2015 to 2018). With respect to the entire study: In an earlier analysis of fewer than 750 of the donors, 250 to 300 Gb of sequence data and 90 million to 120 million unique TCR beta sequences from about 180 million T cells were reported. Approximately 300 gigabases of sequencing data and around 90 million unique TCR sequences made up an early release that covered 500 to 650 HLA-typed donors. Of the 398 genotyped donors, about 80% fell in the genetic ancestry cluster associated with self-reported Caucasian donors. The aim of the study was to test whether cataloging public T cell receptors could identify signatures of past pathogen exposure. The study profiled the T cell repertoires of more than 500 subjects by immunosequencing and related them to cytomegalovirus serostatus. A separate validation cohort of roughly 110 different subjects was used in addition to the roughly 670-subject first cohort. High-throughput TCR immunosequencing, statistical association of individual TCRs with disease status, and machine learning were combined to predict cytomegalovirus infection status. In a later analysis, previously published TCR beta repertoires from about 640 donors were re-analyzed and high-resolution HLA genotyping was added so that TCR occurrence patterns could be studied. In the later analysis, no new phenotypic data were used to find candidate immune exposures; instead, reliance was placed on TCR beta sequences and their occurrence across donors. In an earlier analysis of 500 to 650 of the donors, high-throughput TCR beta sequencing was used to judge whether each TCR beta V gene segment behaved as functional or pseudogenic. Donor age, sex, ethnicity and CMV serostatus were compiled together with the repertoire data. In a later genetic analysis, genome-wide SNP genotypes for about 55% of the 666 donors were used, and that subset was treated as a discovery cohort. All discovery cohort repertoires had been generated using a single sequencing platform. Both class I and class II loci were covered by HLA typing, at four-digit resolution. Typing coverage varied by locus: roughly 629-630 donors for A, B, C, DRB1 and DQB1; some 520 for DQA1; around 570 for DPA1; approximately 470 for DPB1. About five DR-DQ haplotypes were handled as single units for association and clustering, since linkage in the cohort was strong. Across approximately 400 genotyped donors of the cohort, an average of 235,054 unique TCR beta nucleotide sequences per donor were sequenced, and roughly a sixth of those sequences were non-productive.

Receptor libraries were prepared by the immunoSEQ multiplex PCR assay. For the multiplex PCR, a mixture combining 60 forward primers for TCR Vbeta segments and 13 reverse primers for TCR Jbeta segments was used. The CDR3 region of rearranged TCR beta genes was amplified from genomic DNA by a multiplex PCR assay. The Illumina HiSeq System was used to sequence the amplified TCR beta libraries as 87-base-pair reads. Per the authors' processing: A later analysis tallied around 80 million unique TCR beta chains across the 666 repertoires, and roughly 11 million of those chains were shared by two or more donors. A nearest-neighbor algorithm error-corrected the raw reads and collapsed the reads into unique sequences, merging closely related sequences to remove PCR and sequencing errors. Alignment of CDR3 sequences to IMGT reference sequences was used to assign V, D and J gene segments. For a sequence to be retained, at least a six-nucleotide match to both a V gene segment and a J gene segment was required. Rearrangements were classified as productive when the CDR3 lacked stop codons and remained in frame with V and J, and all other rearrangements were classified as non-productive. Following IMGT convention, CDR3 was defined as the stretch from the second conserved V-encoded cysteine to the conserved J-encoded phenylalanine. In an earlier analysis of 500 to 650 of the donors, sequences lacking an unambiguous match to a single V gene segment were excluded. An earlier analysis of about 590 of the donors classified V segments as functional when productive rearrangements were above 56.7% and as segregating when the standard deviation between donors was above 5%. A statistical classification framework was built for diagnosing cytomegalovirus status from the catalog of TCR beta chain sequences. In a later analysis, V and J genes were assigned by comparing TCR nucleotide sequences against IMGT/GENE-DB human TR gene sequences. The TCRdist pipeline was used in a later analysis to assign CDR3 sequences and most-parsimonious VDJ recombination scenarios. In a later analysis, each TCR beta chain was defined by its CDR3 amino acid sequence together with its V-gene family, and reads without a unique V-gene family were excluded. To address suspected cross-contamination and a sequencing artifact, a later analysis removed a few hundred highly shared, low-generation-probability nucleotide sequences. In a later analysis, a clonal expansion index for each public chain was calculated from normalized within-repertoire ranks of inferred template counts. In a later analysis, generation probabilities were computed with a VDJ recombination model fitted to out-of-frame rearrangements, and the resulting probabilities were checked against IGoR. A later analysis scored TCR-TCR, TCR-HLA and TCR-CMV co-occurrence with hypergeometric tests, applying a repertoire-size bias correction to TCR pairs. In a later analysis, false discovery rates were estimated by permuting HLA or CMV assignments 20 times. A later analysis grouped co-occurring TCRs with DBSCAN, adding TCRdist sequence similarity when clustering within HLA-allele-positive subsets. Repertoires with fewer than 30,000 or more than 120,000 public chains, plus five repertoires with anomalous nucleotide sharing, were excluded from co-occurrence clustering. Imported from immuneACCESS, the table was reduced by TCRdb to in-frame sequences with V and J called. These copies leave out some clones; in studies compared against another copy, an unresolved V gene accounts for under half, and the cause of the remainder is not known. V and J calls plus clone size are reproduced from that table; the DNA served to infer D and trimming. The sample records roughly 120,000 clones, roughly 80% of which are singletons. 5.4% of the sample rests with the top ten.

The cohort consisted of more than 650 healthy bone marrow donors. Cohort members were all nominally healthy when sampled, although unrecorded immune exposures were likely present. The donor tested CMV seropositive, placing the donor among the roughly 300 seropositive members of the cohort. Every donor gave a peripheral blood sample, and the peripheral blood mononuclear cells from that sample were used for TCR beta sequencing. The Qiagen DNeasy Blood Extraction Kit was used to extract genomic DNA from the blood cell samples. The germline V gene (reference sequence) sets CDR1 to SEHNR and CDR2 to FQNEAQ. The CDR3 runs 14 residues from the cysteine to the phenylalanine. Just the 42-base CDR3 DNA is kept, in frame starting at base 1. V is cut back by 3 bases and J by 7 bases, with 5 bases in the junction unmatched. Study-wide findings and limitations: Most CMV-associated TCR beta chains appeared to be HLA-restricted in a later analysis, and the HLA associations seemed to be driven largely by CMV exposure. In a later analysis, TCR association rates were found to vary across HLA loci, with the most associated TCRs seen for DRB1 alleles and the fewest for HLA-C alleles. The authors suggested that the approach could potentially be generalized to other disease states and immunological phenotypes. In a later analysis, several top co-occurrence clusters were reported to appear linked to parvovirus B19, influenza, CMV and Epstein-Barr virus. The 87-base-pair reads could not distinguish some IMGT-functional V segments, including TRBV6-2 and TRBV6-3, so those segments were excluded. In a later analysis, HLA-associated TCR beta chains showed more clonal expansion and lower generation probabilities than non-associated chains that were equally common. In a later genetic analysis, a missense DCLRE1C variant was associated with V-gene and J-gene trimming of TCR beta chains, and the association was replicated in an independent cohort. While some public TCRs were present in many individuals, most TCR sequences turned up only very rarely across donors. In a later genetic analysis, fewer N-insertions in productive TCRs were reported among donors in an Asian-associated ancestry cluster than the 666-donor mean. Specific HLA alleles were associated with around 18,000 TCR beta sequences at a false discovery rate of 0.05 in a later analysis. A further reported finding was that TCR beta sequences accurately predicted the HLA-A and HLA-B alleles for most subjects in the first cohort. The cohort was sequenced for TCR beta chains only, and without alpha or paired-chain data the features that could be detected were limited. In an earlier analysis of roughly 500 of the donors, most TCR beta V segments appeared in productive rearrangements about 87% or about 30% of the time, broadly matching IMGT annotations. Cytomegalovirus status was reported to be diagnosed by the classifier with high specificity and sensitivity in both the original and validation cohorts. The study gave a list of 150 to 200 TCR beta chains associated with cytomegalovirus. Correlated functional status among segregating V segments might reflect linkage disequilibrium, but an unknown experimental factor could not be ruled out. A group of highly shared sequence variants was considered likely to be a technical artifact of the sequencing pipeline. Because some donors lacked HLA typing at each locus, the association tests relied only on the typed subset. Because counts were too low, about 18 rarely observed V segments, including chromosome 9 orphons, were left out of the earlier analysis of some 600 of the donors. In vitro tests confirmed that a few of the cytomegalovirus-associated TCR beta chains recognize cytomegalovirus antigens. Presence/absence analyses assumed roughly uniform sequencing depth across donors, an assumption that may not hold. CMV serostatus was the only immune exposure information available for the cohort. When HLA alleles, especially DR and DQ, strongly co-occurred, TCR associations were difficult to assign to individual alleles.

The TCR was taken from a woman aged 25 to 39 in good health and CMV-seropositive. Source material: PBMCs. The receptor chain draws on TRBV7-9 and TRBJ2-1, and TRBD1 matches 8 of the central bases. The nucleotide sequence reads TGTGCCAGCAGCTTCAGGGGGCCGGAGAATGAGCAGTTCTTC. The translation is CASSFRGPENEQFF.